This T cell receptor (beta chain) is from a study of Graves' ophthalmopathy and Graves' hyperthyroidism. Study information: Peripheral blood was collected at initial diagnosis, before any treatment. Study-wide findings and caveats: Most thyroid clonotypes expanded beyond 0.001 frequency were also found in blood.

Among the exclusions were patients with other autoimmune diseases, uncontrolled infections, pregnancy or lactation. V lost 2 bases and J lost 6, with 16 bases in between. The CDR3 runs 15 residues. CDR1 MNHEY and CDR2 SVGAGI come from the germline V gene. Many counts were recorded for this clonotype. The target antigen is unknown. The sequenced template was RNA, covering the TCR beta CDR3 region. The first round was an RT-PCR with HTBI primers, and the second round was a multiplex PCR. TCRdb re-derived calls from the multiplex PCR reads in MiXCR, one entry per CDR3 protein. The data contain hundreds of thousands of distinct CDR3 sequences, about two fifths of them singletons.

The TCR originated in an adult man with Graves' ophthalmopathy. What was sequenced was peripheral blood. The chain couples TRBV6-5 to TRBJ1-2; D possibly corresponds to TRBD1 (6 bases). In DNA form, the CDR3 reads TGTGCCAGCAGTTACGGAGACAGGCAAAGAAATGGCTACACCTTC. Translating it yields CASSYGDRQRNGYTF.